This T cell receptor (beta chain) is drawn from a study of cytotoxic CD8 clonotypes in ibrutinib-treated CLL. Broader study findings: Exceeding age-matched healthy donors, baseline clonality also tracked the counts of circulating CD8+ T cells. Sustained-remission and progressing patients' sampling times differed.

V was trimmed by 3 bases and J by 7 bases, leaving 13 bases between them. CDR1 and CDR2 from the germline V gene are MDHEN and SYDVKM. CDR3 size: 14 residues. With sequencing, the targeted depth ranged from 1 in 200,000 to 1 in 1 million T cells. This table comes from immunoSEQ multiplex PCR, and its TCRdb copy is limited to in-frame clones, with some not included. This sample carries about 200,000 clones, 65% to 80% of them seen once, and the ten largest clones take 5.5% to 6%. PBMCs that had been cryopreserved were the source of 2 to 2.5 micrograms of genomic DNA for TCR beta libraries. To note about this clone: Antigen unknown.

The sequencing used PBMCs, collected after 12 months of ibrutinib treatment. The clonotype originates from a human donor with chronic lymphocytic leukemia. V usage is TRBV28 and J usage is TRBJ1-5; possible D gene TRBD1, 5 bases. The CDR3 DNA is TGTGCCAGCAGTTTTTGGGGTTGGGGGCAGCCCCAGCATTTT. Translated, it gives CASSFWGWGQPQHF.